This T cell receptor beta chain was observed in a study of glioma-infiltrating T cells after dendritic cell vaccination. Study results and caveats: The cohort had few patients with full blood and tumor sets.

Method: immunoSEQ multiplex PCR; TCRdb's copy keeps in-frame clones and lacks some. The table has nearly 85,000 clones, roughly 90% seen once. A word on this clone: Its antigen is undetermined.

The clonotype was recovered from a human donor with glioblastoma. Source: blood, taken before dendritic cell vaccination.

CDR3 coding DNA: TGTGCCAGCAGCGTAGCAGGGGTCTCCTACAATGAGCAGTTCTTC. Its translation: CASSVAGVSYNEQFF. The chain joins TRBV9 to TRBJ2-1; possibly TRBD1 for D (6 bases). V lost 0 bases and J lost 0, with 7 bases in between. The V gene's germline CDR1 is SGDLS and CDR2 YYNGEE. The CDR3 has 15 residues.